The 18 T cell receptor beta chains reported below all come from one sample, sequenced in a study of blood T cell repertoires in COVID-19. Data came from immunoSEQ multiplex PCR; TCRdb stores just in-frame clones and leaves some out. Of around 310,000 clones listed, nearly 90% were seen once; the top ten hold about a tenth. The sequenced material came from PBMCs or T cells enriched from blood (not recorded which). The receptors originated from a woman aged 25 to 45 who had recovered from COVID-19.

The CDR3 coding sequence is TGTGCCACCAGCAGAGATCGAGGTGGGAGCTCTGGGGCCAACGTCCTGACTTTC. It codes for CATSRDRGGSSGANVLTF. This sequence joins TRBV15 and TRBJ2-6, with D possibly being TRBD2 (5 bases). CDR3 length: 18 amino acids. Germline V gives CDR1 LNHNV, CDR2 YYDKDF (reference sequence). Trimming pared 0 bases from V and 0 bases from J, leaving 12 bases between.

The V and J genes are TRBV4-3 and TRBJ2-5; 8 positions agree with TRBD2. The CDR3 spans 20 residues. CDR1 and CDR2 from the germline V gene are LGHNA and YSLEER. V gave up 0 bases and J gave up 4 bases; unmatched junction bases: 19. The CDR3: CASSQDHPPWGAGAAETQYF. The CDR3 coding sequence is TGCGCCAGCAGCCAAGATCACCCTCCCTGGGGAGCGGGAGCCGCAGAGACCCAGTACTTC.

The rearrangement joins TRBV6-5 to TRBJ1-2; 7 nucleotides match TRBD1. Per germline, CDR1 MNHEY and CDR2 SVGAGI. The CDR3 extends over 14 amino acids. Losses at the gene ends were 6 bases for V and 8 bases for J; bases not matched to a gene: 12. CDR3 in DNA: TGTGCCAGCAGCTGGGGACAGATCCTCGGGGGCTACACCTTC. Its protein is CASSWGQILGGYTF.

CDR3 nucleotide sequence: TGTGCCAGCAGCGCCGGACAGGGAGGCTGGACCCTTCGGGCGAACACTGAAGCTTTCTTT. The encoded protein is CASSAGQGGWTLRANTEAFF. The chain recombines TRBV9 with TRBJ1-1; 8 bases agree with TRBD1. CDR3 length: 20 residues. CDR1 is SGDLS, CDR2 YYNGEE, per germline. The V gene end was trimmed by 3 bases and the J gene end by 1 base; junction bases not matched to a gene: 20.

The chain has TRBV2 and TRBJ2-3, with unresolved D. The V gene's germline CDR1 is SNHLY and CDR2 FYNNEI. The CDR3 sequence is 14 residues long. The CDR3: CAATRLRFVGTQYF. In DNA form, the CDR3 reads TGTGCGGCGACGAGACTCAGATTCGTTGGTACGCAGTATTTT.

V gene TRBV9 combines with J gene TRBJ1-4; 8 bases match TRBD1. The germline V gene encodes CDR1 SGDLS and CDR2 YYNGEE. V gave up 0 bases and J gave up 5 bases; unmatched junction bases: 3. CDR3 length: 15 amino acids. The CDR3: CASSVGGQANEKLFF. In DNA form, the CDR3 reads TGTGCCAGCAGCGTAGGGGGACAGGCAAATGAAAAACTGTTTTTT. The full variable domain, in which reference TRBV9 and TRBJ1-4 provide the parts outside the CDR3, is DSGVTQTPKHLITATGQRVTLRCSPRSGDLSVYWYQQSLDQGLQFLIQYYNGEERAKGNILERFSAQQFPDLHSELNLSSLELGDSALYFCASSVGGQANEKLFFGSGTQLSVL.

The rearrangement links TRBV11-2 to TRBJ1-6, with D maybe TRBD1 (5 bases). V lost 3 bases to trimming and J lost 0 bases, with 15 bases between them. This CDR3 contains 18 residues. Per the germline V gene, CDR1 is SGHAT and CDR2 is FQNNGV. The CDR3 sequence is CASSLFGGLSSYNSPLHF. The CDR3, as DNA: TGTGCCAGCAGCTTGTTCGGGGGACTTAGCTCCTATAATTCACCCCTCCACTTT.

The chain has TRBV9 and TRBJ1-1; 8 bases are shared with TRBD1. Germline CDR1 reads SGDLS; CDR2 reads YYNGEE. V lost 2 bases and J lost 3; bases outside the gene matches: 6. CDR3 size: 15 residues. The CDR3 here is CASSVSGQAYTEAFF. DNA for the CDR3: TGTGCCAGCAGCGTTTCGGGACAGGCATACACTGAAGCTTTCTTT.

The rearrangement joins TRBV10-3 to TRBJ2-5, with 7 bases lining up with TRBD1. CDR1 is ENHRY and CDR2 is SYGVKD in the germline V gene. This CDR3 contains 15 residues. V lost 5 bases and J lost 4; bases outside the gene matches: 10. Here the CDR3 DNA reads TGTGCCATCAGTACAGGGGTATTAGGAAGAGAGACCCAGTACTTC. Translating it yields CAISTGVLGRETQYF.

The J gene is TRBJ1-5, the V gene TRBV28; D uncertain. The germline V gene has CDR1 MDHEN and CDR2 SYDVKM. V lost 7 bases and J 1 base, leaving 11 bases between the germline ends. The CDR3 extends over 14 amino acids. CDR3 residues: CASIKKFSNQPQHF. In DNA, the CDR3 is TGTGCCAGCATTAAAAAATTCAGCAATCAGCCCCAGCATTTT.

This clone came up once. The gene calls are TRBV28 and TRBJ1-2; the match to TRBD1 covers 9 bases. Germline assignment: CDR1 MDHEN and CDR2 SYDVKM. Losses at the gene ends were 10 bases for V and 7 bases for J; bases not matched to a gene: 7. The CDR3 loop spans 12 amino acids. CDR3 DNA sequence: TGTGCCATTACAGGGGGCGAATCTGGCTACACCTTC. Translating it yields CAITGGESGYTF.

This clone was counted a few times. The CDR3 sequence is CASSSTAGGQVNTEAFF. Written as DNA, the CDR3 is TGTGCCAGCAGCTCAACGGCAGGGGGACAGGTGAACACTGAAGCTTTCTTT. The chain links TRBV7-9 to TRBJ1-1; 8 positions match TRBD1. Losses at the gene ends were 4 bases for V and 0 bases for J; bases not matched to a gene: 10. CDR1 SEHNR and CDR2 FQNEAQ come from the germline V gene (reference sequence). The CDR3 loop spans 17 amino acids.

This chain uses TRBV7-9 with TRBJ2-2; D possibly corresponds to TRBD2 (6 bases). Between the trimmed V and J ends, which lost 5 bases and 5 bases, there was a span of 15 bases. CDR1 and CDR2 from the germline V gene are SEHNR and FQNEAQ (reference sequence). CDR3 length: 15 amino acids. The CDR3 region has the DNA TGTGCCAGCAGCCCTCTCGGGGGAAGAACCGGGGAGCTGTTTTTT. Residues: CASSPLGGRTGELFF. Looking up the rest from reference TRBV7-9 and TRBJ2-2 gives the full variable domain: DTGVSQNPRHKITKRGQNVTFRCDPISEHNRLYWYRQTLGQGPEFLTYFQNEAQLEKSRLLSDRFSAERPKGSFSTLEIQRTEQGDSAMYLCASSPLGGRTGELFFGEGSRLTVL.

V is TRBV7-9 and J is TRBJ1-4, with a possible D match to TRBD1 (5 bases). This CDR3 spans 16 amino acids. Looked up from germline, CDR1 is SEHNR and CDR2 is FQNEAQ (reference sequence). V lost 1 base and J lost 5, with 14 bases in between. The CDR3 is CASSLDLYRMNEKLFF. The DNA of the CDR3 is TGTGCCAGCAGCTTAGATCTTTACAGGATGAATGAAAAACTGTTTTTT.

This clone was seen only once. The chain uses TRBV11-2 and TRBJ2-2, with 11 bases that match TRBD2. Losses at the gene ends were 1 base for V and 5 bases for J; bases not matched to a gene: 0. Germline V lookup: CDR1 SGHAT, CDR2 FQNNGV. The CDR3 covers 15 residues. CDR3 sequence reads: CASSLGTSGTGELFF. The DNA of the CDR3 is TGTGCCAGCAGCTTAGGGACTAGCGGGACCGGGGAGCTGTTTTTT.

This CDR3 reads CASNAPGEGEKLFF. The CDR3 DNA sequence: TGTGCCAGTAACGCCCCAGGAGAGGGTGAAAAACTGTTTTTT. V is TRBV19 and J is TRBJ1-4; no clear D. The CDR3 consists of 14 residues. CDR1 is LNHDA, CDR2 SQIVND, per germline (reference sequence). V lost 7 bases and J lost 7, with 16 bases in between.

This chain's CDR3 is CASSTEGGWGTDTQYF. The CDR3 bases are TGTGCCAGTAGTACTGAAGGGGGCTGGGGCACAGATACGCAGTATTTT. This chain connects TRBV19 to TRBJ2-3; 7 nucleotides agree with TRBD1. The CDR3 totals 16 residues. J gave up 1 base and V 4 bases, and 8 bases lay outside the gene matches. Germline lookup yields CDR1 LNHDA and CDR2 SQIVND (reference sequence).

This chain uses TRBV6-4 with TRBJ1-1, with 9 positions matching TRBD1. The V gene end was trimmed by 0 bases and the J gene end by 5 bases; junction bases not matched to a gene: 7. This CDR3 has 16 residues. Germline V CDR1 and CDR2: MRHNA, SNTAGT. This CDR3 reads CASSDSPGQGSTEAFF. The CDR3 coding sequence is TGTGCCAGCAGTGACTCACCGGGACAGGGATCGACTGAAGCTTTCTTT.